This TCR beta chain was recorded in a study of T cells in Graves' hyperthyroidism and ophthalmopathy (dated by TCRdb to 2018 to 2020). Notes on the research overall: Peripheral blood was collected at initial diagnosis, before any treatment. The study also compared thyroid tissue and blood T-cell repertoires from 5 to 7 Graves' hyperthyroidism patients. Prospective prediction of ophthalmopathy was tested in an independent validation cohort consisting of 18 hyperthyroidism patients and 15 to 17 patients who later progressed to ophthalmopathy. For training and testing, the 100 or so patients in the discovery cohort were randomly divided in a 7:3 ratio. A discovery cohort of roughly 100 patients, approximately 45 with Graves' ophthalmopathy and about 58 with stable Graves' hyperthyroidism, was used to find distinguishing TCR V-J signatures. TCR Vbeta CDR3 sequencing of some 140 peripheral blood samples (roughly 41 ophthalmopathy, 75 to 85 hyperthyroidism and roughly 17 progressor patients) is reported in the paper. Following sampling, methimazole starting at 30 mg daily was given to hyperthyroidism patients, and high-dose intravenous methylprednisolone was given to ophthalmopathy patients. The research as a whole found: A 13 V-J signature model separated ophthalmopathy from stable hyperthyroidism, with over 85% sensitivity and about 81% specificity in cross-validation and 80%/75% in testing. Sample size was not statistically predetermined, and investigators were not blinded to group allocation. Most expanded thyroid clonotypes (frequency above 0.001) were also found in blood, which suggests that blood repertoires may mirror thyroid immune responses. During validation, the model predicted progression to ophthalmopathy a median of roughly six months ahead of onset, with 70.59% sensitivity and about 75% specificity.

Hyperthyroidism patients were newly diagnosed, with disease duration under 2 months, and aged 18 to 65 years. Patients with uncontrolled infections, other autoimmune diseases, pregnancy or lactation were excluded. Diagnoses relied on clinical symptoms, serum thyroxine and TRAb, thyroid ultrasound and orbital computed tomography. Blood from progressor patients was drawn when they were first diagnosed with hyperthyroidism, before any ophthalmopathy symptoms appeared. Ficoll-Paque density gradient centrifugation was used to isolate PBMCs from about 9 ml of fresh peripheral blood. Progressor patients were defined as those initially diagnosed with Graves' hyperthyroidism in whom ophthalmopathy developed during follow-up. Total RNA was extracted with Trizol reagent, and quality was checked on an Agilent 2100 Bioanalyzer. This clonotype was recorded many times. Its binding antigen is unknown. No base-level quality is on record; no much larger clone is a single base apart.

The CDR3, cysteine through phenylalanine, is 15 amino acids long. Just CDR3 DNA is preserved here, 45 bases in frame from base 1. Via the germline V gene (reference sequence), CDR1 is LNHDA and CDR2 SQIVND. V sheds 6 bases and J sheds 5 bases, leaving 17 bases between their ends. The TCR beta CDR3 regions were amplified from RNA transcripts. The first round of RT-PCR for the TCR CDR3 was performed with the HTBI primer set and the Qiagen OneStep RT-PCR kit. A second multiplex PCR round built the libraries, followed by size selection and purification. The libraries were sequenced on an Illumina HiSeq2000 using paired-end 100 bp reads. The source study handled its data this way. SOAPnuke was used to process the raw data, removing reads that contained adapters or uncalled bases, had a mean Phred below 15, or lacked an exact match to the constant primer or identifier. COPE v1.2.5 was used to merge high-quality paired reads, and clonotypes were defined as unique nucleotide sequences. MiTCR v1.1 was used to align the clonotypes against IMGT TRBV, TRBD and TRBJ reference segments. The analysis was restricted to V-J combinations with a frequency above 0.0001, which together covered about 99% of the repertoires. The TCS score was defined as the ratio of F50 (clonal expansion) to E x V (chaos), calculated using BLOSUM62-based TCRdist between CDR3 peptides within each V-J. Welch's t-statistics and random forest reduced approximately 520 V-J features to roughly 13, which were used in a naive Bayes classifier (R e1071). TCRdb reprocessing: public reads trimmed at Q25 with fastp, clones called with MiXCR, in-frame beta chains kept. A single entry per CDR3 protein holds the most common genes and DNA from its merged rows. Clone size and V and J calls follow TCRdb, not the original study. This sample gives a few hundred thousand distinct CDR3 sequences in total; approximately 15% of them show up just once. Approximately 5.7% of the sample goes to the ten largest clones.

The chain employs TRBV19 and TRBJ1-5; there is no confident call for the D gene. The sample consisted of blood. This sequence originates from a woman in her twenties or thirties with Graves' hyperthyroidism that later progressed to Graves' ophthalmopathy. The CDR3 region reads CASRGIGSSDQPQHF. The sequenced DNA: TGTGCCAGTAGAGGTATAGGGTCATCCGATCAGCCCCAGCATTTT.